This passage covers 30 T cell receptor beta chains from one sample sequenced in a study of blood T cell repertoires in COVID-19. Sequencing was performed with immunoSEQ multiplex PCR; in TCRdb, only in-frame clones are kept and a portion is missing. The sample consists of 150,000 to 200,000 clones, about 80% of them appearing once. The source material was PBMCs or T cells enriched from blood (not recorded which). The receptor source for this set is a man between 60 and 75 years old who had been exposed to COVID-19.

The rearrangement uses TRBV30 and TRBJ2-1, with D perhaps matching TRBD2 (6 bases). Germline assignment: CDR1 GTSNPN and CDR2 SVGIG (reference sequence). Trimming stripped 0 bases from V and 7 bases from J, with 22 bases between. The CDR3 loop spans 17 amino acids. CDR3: CAWSVGGSAAAGNEQFF. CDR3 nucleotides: TGTGCCTGGAGTGTAGGTGGGTCGGCGGCCGCGGGGAATGAGCAGTTCTTC.

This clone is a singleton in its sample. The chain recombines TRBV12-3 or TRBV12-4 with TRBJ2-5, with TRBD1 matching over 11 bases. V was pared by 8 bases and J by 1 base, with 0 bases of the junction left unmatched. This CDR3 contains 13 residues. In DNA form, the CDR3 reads TGTGCCAGCGGGACAGGGGGCCAAGAGACCCAGTACTTC. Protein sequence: CASGTGGQETQYF.

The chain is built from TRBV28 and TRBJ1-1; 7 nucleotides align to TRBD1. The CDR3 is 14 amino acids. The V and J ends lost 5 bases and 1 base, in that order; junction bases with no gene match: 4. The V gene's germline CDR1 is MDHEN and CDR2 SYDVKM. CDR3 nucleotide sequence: TGTGCCAGCAGTCACAGGGGACGGAACACTGAAGCTTTCTTT. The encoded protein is CASSHRGRNTEAFF.

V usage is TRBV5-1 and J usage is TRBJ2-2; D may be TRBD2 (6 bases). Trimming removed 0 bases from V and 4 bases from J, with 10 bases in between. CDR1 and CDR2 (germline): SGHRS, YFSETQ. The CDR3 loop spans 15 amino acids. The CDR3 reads CASSLAGLSTGELFF. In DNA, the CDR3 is TGCGCCAGCAGCTTGGCCGGACTATCCACCGGGGAGCTGTTTTTT.

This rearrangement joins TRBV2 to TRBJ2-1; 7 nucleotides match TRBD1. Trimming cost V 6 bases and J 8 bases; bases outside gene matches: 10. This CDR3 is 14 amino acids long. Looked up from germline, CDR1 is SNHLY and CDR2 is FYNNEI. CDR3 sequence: CASSDRDSEDEQFF. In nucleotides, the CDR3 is TGTGCCAGCAGCGACCGGGACAGCGAGGATGAGCAGTTCTTC. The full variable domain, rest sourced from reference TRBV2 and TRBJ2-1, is EPEVTQTPSHQVTQMGQEVILRCVPISNHLYFYWYRQILGQKVEFLVSFYNNEISEKSEIFDDQFSVERPDGSNFTLKIRSTKLEDSAMYFCASSDRDSEDEQFFGPGTRLTVL.

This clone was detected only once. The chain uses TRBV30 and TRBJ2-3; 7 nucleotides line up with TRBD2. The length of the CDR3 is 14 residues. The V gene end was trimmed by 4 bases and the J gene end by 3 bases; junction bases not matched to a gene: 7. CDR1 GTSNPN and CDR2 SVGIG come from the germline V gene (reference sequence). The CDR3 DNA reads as TGTGCCTGGAACGTCGGGGGAGGGACAGATACGCAGTATTTT. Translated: CAWNVGGGTDTQYF.

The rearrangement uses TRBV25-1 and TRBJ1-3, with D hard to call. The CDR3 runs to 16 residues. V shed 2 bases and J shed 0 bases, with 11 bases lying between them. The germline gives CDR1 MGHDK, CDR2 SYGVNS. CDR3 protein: CASSEDLWSSGNTIYF. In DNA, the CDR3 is TGTGCCAGCAGTGAAGACCTTTGGAGCTCTGGAAACACCATATATTTT.

CDR3 sequence: CASRPARGGYAPLHF. The CDR3 nucleotides are TGTGCCAGCAGGCCAGCCCGGGGAGGGTACGCACCCCTCCACTTT. The chain joins TRBV28 to TRBJ1-6; D is unresolved. The CDR3 spans 15 residues. CDR1 is MDHEN and CDR2 is SYDVKM in the germline V gene. V was trimmed by 6 bases and J by 11 bases, leaving 20 bases between them.

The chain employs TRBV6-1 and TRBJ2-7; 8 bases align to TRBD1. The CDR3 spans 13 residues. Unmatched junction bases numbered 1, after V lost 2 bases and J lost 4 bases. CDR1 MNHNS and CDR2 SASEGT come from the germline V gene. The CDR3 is CASSEHRGYEQYF. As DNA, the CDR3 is TGTGCCAGCAGTGAACACAGGGGGTACGAGCAGTACTTC.

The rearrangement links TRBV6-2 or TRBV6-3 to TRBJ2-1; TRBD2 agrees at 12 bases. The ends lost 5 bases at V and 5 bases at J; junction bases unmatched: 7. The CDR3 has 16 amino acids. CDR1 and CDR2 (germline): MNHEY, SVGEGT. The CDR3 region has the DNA TGTGCCAGCAGTCAACTAGCGGGAGGTATCCACAATGAGCAGTTCTTC. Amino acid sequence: CASSQLAGGIHNEQFF.

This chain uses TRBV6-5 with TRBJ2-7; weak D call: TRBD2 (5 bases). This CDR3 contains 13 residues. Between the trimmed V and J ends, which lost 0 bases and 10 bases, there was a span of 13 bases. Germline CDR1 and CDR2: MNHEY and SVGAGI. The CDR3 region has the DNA TGTGCCAGCAGTTACTCGAAGAGCGGCAGTCAGTACTTC. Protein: CASSYSKSGSQYF.

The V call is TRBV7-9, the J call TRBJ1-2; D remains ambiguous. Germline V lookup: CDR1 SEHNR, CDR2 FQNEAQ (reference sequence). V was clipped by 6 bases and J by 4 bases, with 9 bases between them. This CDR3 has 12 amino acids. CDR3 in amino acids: CASSPTAYGYTF. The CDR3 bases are TGTGCCAGCAGTCCGACTGCCTATGGCTACACCTTC.

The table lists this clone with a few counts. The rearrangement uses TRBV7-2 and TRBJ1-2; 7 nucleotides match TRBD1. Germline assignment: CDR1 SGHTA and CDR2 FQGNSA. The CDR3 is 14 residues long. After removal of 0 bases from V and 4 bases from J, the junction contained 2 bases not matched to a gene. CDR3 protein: CASSLAGQFYGYTF. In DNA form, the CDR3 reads TGTGCCAGCAGCTTAGCGGGACAGTTCTATGGCTACACCTTC.

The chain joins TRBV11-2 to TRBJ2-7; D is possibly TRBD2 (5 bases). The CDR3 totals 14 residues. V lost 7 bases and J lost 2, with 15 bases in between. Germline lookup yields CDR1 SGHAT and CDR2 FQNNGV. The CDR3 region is CASTIGSFAYEQYF. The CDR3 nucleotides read TGTGCCAGCACCATAGGGAGCTTCGCCTACGAGCAGTACTTC. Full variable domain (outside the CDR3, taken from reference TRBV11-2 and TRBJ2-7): EAGVAQSPRYKIIEKRQSVAFWCNPISGHATLYWYQQILGQGPKLLIQFQNNGVVDDSQLPKDRFSAERLKGVDSTLKIQPAKLEDSAVYLCASTIGSFAYEQYFGPGTRLTVT.

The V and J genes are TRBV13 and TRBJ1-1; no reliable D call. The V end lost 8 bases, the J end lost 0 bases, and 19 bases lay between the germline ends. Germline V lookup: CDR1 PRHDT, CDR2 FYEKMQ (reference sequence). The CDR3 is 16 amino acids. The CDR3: CASHPGGGRMNTEAFF. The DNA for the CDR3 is TGTGCCAGCCATCCGGGAGGTGGCAGAATGAACACTGAAGCTTTCTTT.

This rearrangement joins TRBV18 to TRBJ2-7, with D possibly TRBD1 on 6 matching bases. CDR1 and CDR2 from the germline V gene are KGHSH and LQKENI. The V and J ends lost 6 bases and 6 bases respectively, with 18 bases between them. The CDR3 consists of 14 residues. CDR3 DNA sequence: TGTGCCAGCTCTCTAAAAGAAGGCAGGGGCGAGCAGTACTTC. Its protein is CASSLKEGRGEQYF.

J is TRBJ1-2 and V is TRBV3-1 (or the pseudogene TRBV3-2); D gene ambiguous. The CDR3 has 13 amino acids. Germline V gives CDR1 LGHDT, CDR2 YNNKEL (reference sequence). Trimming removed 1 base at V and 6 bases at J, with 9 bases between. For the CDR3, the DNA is TGTGCCAGCAGCCAAGTGAGGGATCATGGCTACACCTTC. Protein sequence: CASSQVRDHGYTF.

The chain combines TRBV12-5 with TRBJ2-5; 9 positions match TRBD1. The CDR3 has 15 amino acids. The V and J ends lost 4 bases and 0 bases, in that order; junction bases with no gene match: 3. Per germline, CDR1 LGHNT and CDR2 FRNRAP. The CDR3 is CASGSGTGYQETQYF. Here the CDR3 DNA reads TGTGCTAGTGGTTCCGGGACAGGGTACCAAGAGACCCAGTACTTC. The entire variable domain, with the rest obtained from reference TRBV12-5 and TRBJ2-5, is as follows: DARVTQTPRHKVTEMGQEVTMRCQPILGHNTVFWYRQTMMQGLELLAYFRNRAPLDDSGMPKDRFSAEMPDATLATLKIQPSEPRDSAVYFCASGSGTGYQETQYFGPGTRLLVL.

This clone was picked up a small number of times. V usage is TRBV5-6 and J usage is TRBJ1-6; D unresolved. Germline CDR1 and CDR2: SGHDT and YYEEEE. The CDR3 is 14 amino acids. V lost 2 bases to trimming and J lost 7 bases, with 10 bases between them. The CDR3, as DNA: TGTGCCAGCAGCTTACAGAATCTGAATTCACCCCTCCACTTT. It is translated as CASSLQNLNSPLHF.

CDR3 nucleotides: TGTGCCACCAGCAGACCCGACAGGGCCTCCAATCAGCCCCAGCATTTT. The encoded protein is CATSRPDRASNQPQHF. The chain has TRBV15 and TRBJ1-5, with TRBD1 matching over 7 bases. Per the germline V gene, CDR1 is LNHNV and CDR2 is YYDKDF (reference sequence). The CDR3 has 16 residues. The ends lost 2 bases at V and 3 bases at J; junction bases unmatched: 7.

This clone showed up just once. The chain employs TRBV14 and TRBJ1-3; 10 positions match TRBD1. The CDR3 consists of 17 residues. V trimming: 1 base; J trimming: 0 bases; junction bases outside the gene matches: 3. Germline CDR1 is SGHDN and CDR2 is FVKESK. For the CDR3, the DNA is TGTGCCAGCAGCCAAGGGGACAGGGGATACTCTGGAAACACCATATATTTT. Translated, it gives CASSQGDRGYSGNTIYF. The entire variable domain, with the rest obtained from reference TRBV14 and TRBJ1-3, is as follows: EAGVTQFPSHSVIEKGQTVTLRCDPISGHDNLYWYRRVMGKEIKFLLHFVKESKQDESGMPNNRFLAERTGGTYSTLKVQPAELEDSGVYFCASSQGDRGYSGNTIYFGEGSWLTVV.

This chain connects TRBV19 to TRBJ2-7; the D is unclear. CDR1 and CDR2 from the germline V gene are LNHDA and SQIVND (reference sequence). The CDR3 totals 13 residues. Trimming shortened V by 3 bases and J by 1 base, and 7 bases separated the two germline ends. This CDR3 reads CASSIEASYEQYF. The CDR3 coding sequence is TGTGCCAGTAGTATCGAAGCATCCTACGAGCAGTACTTC.

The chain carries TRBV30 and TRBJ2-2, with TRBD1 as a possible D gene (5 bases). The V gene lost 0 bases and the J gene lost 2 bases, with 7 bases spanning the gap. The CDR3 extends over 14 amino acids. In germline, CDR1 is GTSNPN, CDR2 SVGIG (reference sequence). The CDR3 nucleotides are TGTGCCTGGAGTGTAGGACATAACACCGGGGAGCTGTTTTTT. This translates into CAWSVGHNTGELFF.

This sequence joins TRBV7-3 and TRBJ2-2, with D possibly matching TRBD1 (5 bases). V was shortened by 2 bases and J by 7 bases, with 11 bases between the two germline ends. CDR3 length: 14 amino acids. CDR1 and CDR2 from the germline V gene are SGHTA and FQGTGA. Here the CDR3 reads CASSLYQGNGELFF. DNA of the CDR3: TGTGCCAGCAGCTTATATCAGGGAAACGGGGAGCTGTTTTTT.

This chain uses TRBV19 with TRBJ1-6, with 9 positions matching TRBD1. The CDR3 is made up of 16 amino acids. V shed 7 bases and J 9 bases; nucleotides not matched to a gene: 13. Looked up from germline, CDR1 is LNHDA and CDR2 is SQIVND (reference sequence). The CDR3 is CASTGGPGQGGSPLHF. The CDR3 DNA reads TGTGCCAGTACTGGCGGTCCGGGACAGGGAGGTTCACCCCTCCACTTT.

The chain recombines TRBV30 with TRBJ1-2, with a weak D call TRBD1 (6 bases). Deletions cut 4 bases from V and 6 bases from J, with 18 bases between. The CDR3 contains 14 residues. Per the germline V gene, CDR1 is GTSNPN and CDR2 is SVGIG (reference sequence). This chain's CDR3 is CAWMGRGWTNGYTF. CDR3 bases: TGTGCCTGGATGGGCAGGGGATGGACCAATGGCTACACCTTC.

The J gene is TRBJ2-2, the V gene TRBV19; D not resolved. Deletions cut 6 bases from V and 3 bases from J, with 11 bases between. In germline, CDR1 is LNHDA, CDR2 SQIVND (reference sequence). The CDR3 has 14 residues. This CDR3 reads CASRFDTYTGELFF. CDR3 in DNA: TGTGCCAGTAGATTCGACACCTACACCGGGGAGCTGTTTTTT.

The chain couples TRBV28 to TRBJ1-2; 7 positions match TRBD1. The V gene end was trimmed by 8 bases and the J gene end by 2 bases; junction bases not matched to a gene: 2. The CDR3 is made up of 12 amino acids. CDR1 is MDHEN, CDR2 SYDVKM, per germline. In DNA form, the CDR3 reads TGTGCCAGCCTGGGACAGAACTATGGCTACACCTTC. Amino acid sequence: CASLGQNYGYTF.

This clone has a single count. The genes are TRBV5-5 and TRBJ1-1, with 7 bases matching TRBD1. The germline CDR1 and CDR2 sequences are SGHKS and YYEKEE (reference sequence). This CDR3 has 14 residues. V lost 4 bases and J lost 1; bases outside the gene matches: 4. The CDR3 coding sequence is TGTGCCAGCAGCCCGAGGACAGGGAACACTGAAGCTTTCTTT. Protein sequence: CASSPRTGNTEAFF.

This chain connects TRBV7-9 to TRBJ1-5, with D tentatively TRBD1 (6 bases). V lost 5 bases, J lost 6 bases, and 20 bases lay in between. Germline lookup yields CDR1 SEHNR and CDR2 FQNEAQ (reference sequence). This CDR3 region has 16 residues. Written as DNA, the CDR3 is TGTGCCAGCAGCGCCGAAAAGGGGGGGGGCCTTCAGCCCCAGCATTTT. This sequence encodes CASSAEKGGGLQPQHF.